The clone carrying this T cell receptor beta chain was seen only a few times. Its antigen is still unknown. This sample was included in a study of regulatory T cells in long-lasting Graves disease. Study-level results: Lower TCR diversity was seen in persistent Graves' patients than in newly diagnosed ones.

Investigators prepared the TCR beta libraries by applying iRepertoire HTBI primers and Arm-PCR of CDR3 regions. TCRdb passed the multiplex PCR reads through MiXCR, listing each CDR3 protein once. This repertoire shows over 450,000 distinct CDR3 sequences, about 22% found once; its top ten account for less than 9%. Documented time point: persistent/refractory GD, antithyroid drugs over 5 years with positive TRAb. After RNA was extracted from PBMCs, the TCR library was made from it. The germline gives CDR1 LNHDA, CDR2 SQIVND (reference sequence). This CDR3 region has 13 residues. V lost 2 bases and J lost 4, with 8 bases in between.

The sequence came from a female donor with Graves disease. V and J are TRBV19 and TRBJ1-2; weak D call: TRBD1 (5 bases). The sample in question was peripheral blood mononuclear cells (PBMCs), obtained when the disease was refractory, from a patient treated with antithyroid drugs. The CDR3 protein is CASSISTAYGYTF. The CDR3 bases are TGTGCCAGTAGTATATCGACAGCCTATGGCTACACCTTC.